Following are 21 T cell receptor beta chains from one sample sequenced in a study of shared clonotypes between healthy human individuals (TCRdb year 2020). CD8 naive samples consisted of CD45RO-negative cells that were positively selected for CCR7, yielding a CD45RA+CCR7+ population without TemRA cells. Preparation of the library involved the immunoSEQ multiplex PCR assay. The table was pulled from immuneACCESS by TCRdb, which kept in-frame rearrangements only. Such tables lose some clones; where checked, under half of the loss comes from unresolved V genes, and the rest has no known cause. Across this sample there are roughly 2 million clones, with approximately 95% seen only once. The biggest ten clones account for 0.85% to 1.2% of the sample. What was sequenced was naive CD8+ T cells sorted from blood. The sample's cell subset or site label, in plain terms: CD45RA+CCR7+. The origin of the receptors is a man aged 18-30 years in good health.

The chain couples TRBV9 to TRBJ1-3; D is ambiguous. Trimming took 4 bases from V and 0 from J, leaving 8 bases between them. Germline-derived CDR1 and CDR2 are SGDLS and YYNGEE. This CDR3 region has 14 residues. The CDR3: CASSTDNSGNTIYF. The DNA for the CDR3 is TGTGCCAGCAGCACCGACAACTCTGGAAACACCATATATTTT.

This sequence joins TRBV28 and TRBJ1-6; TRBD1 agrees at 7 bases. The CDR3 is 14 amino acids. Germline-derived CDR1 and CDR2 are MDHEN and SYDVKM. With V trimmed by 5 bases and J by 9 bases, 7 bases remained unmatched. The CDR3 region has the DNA TGTGCCAGCAGTACTCACAGGGGCGGTTCACCCCTCCACTTT. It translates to CASSTHRGGSPLHF.

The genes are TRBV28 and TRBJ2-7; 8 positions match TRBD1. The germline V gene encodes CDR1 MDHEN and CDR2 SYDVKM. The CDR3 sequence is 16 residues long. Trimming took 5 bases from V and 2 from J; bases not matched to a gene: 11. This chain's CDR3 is CASSNSHGQGTYEQYF. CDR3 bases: TGTGCCAGCAGTAACTCTCACGGACAGGGCACCTACGAGCAGTACTTC.

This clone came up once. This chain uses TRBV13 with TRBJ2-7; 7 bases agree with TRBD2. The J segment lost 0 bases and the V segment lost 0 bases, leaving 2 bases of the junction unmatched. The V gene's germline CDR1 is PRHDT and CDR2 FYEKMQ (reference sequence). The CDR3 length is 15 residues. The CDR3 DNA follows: TGTGCCAGCAGCTTAGGCCTAGCGGTCTCCTACGAGCAGTACTTC. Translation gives CASSLGLAVSYEQYF.

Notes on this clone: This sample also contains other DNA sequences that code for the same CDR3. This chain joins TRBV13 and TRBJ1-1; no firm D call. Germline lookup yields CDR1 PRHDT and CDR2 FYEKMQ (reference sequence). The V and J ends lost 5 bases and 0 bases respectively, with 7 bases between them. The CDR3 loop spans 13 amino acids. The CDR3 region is CASSPPVNTEAFF. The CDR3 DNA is TGTGCCAGCAGCCCCCCGGTGAACACTGAAGCTTTCTTT.

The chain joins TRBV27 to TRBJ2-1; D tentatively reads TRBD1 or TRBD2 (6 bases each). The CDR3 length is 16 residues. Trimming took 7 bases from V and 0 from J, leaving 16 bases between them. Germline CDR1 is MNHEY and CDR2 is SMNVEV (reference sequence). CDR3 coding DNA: TGTGCCAGCATATCACAGGGACTTCGCTCCTACAATGAGCAGTTCTTC. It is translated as CASISQGLRSYNEQFF.

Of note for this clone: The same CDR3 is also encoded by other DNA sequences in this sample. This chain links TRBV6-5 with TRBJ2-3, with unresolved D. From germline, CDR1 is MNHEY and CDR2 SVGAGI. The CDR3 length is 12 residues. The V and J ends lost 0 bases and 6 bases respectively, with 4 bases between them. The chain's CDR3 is CASSYSRDTQYF. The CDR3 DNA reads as TGTGCCAGCAGTTACTCCCGGGATACGCAGTATTTT.

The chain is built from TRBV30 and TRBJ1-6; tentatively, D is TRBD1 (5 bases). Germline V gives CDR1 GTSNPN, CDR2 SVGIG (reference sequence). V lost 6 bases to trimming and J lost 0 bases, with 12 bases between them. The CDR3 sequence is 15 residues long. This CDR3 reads CACRGGSSYNSPLHF. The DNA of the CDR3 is TGTGCCTGTCGGGGGGGTAGCTCCTATAATTCACCCCTCCACTTT.

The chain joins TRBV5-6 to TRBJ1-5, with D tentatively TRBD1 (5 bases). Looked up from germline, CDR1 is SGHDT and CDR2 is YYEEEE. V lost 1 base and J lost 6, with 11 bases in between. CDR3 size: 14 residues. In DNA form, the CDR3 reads TGTGCCAGCAGCTTGTTCCAGGGCTCTCAGCCCCAGCATTTT. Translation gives CASSLFQGSQPQHF.

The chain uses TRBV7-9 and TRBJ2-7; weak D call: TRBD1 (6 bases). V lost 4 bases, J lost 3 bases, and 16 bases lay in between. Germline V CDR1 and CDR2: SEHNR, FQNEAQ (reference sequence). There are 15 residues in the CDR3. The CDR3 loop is CASSSSRDTFYEQYF. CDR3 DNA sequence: TGTGCCAGCAGCTCGTCCCGGGACACATTCTACGAGCAGTACTTC.

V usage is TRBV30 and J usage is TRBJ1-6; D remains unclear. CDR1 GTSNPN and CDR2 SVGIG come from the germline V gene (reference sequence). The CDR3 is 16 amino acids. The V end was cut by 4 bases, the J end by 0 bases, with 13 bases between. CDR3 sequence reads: CAWTLDLSSYNSPLHF. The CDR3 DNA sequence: TGTGCCTGGACCCTCGATCTCAGCTCCTATAATTCACCCCTCCACTTT.

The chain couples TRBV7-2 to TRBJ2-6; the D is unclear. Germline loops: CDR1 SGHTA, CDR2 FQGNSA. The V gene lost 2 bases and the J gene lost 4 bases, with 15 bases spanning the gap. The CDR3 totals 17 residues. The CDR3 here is CASSLRVPRSGANVLTF. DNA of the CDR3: TGTGCCAGCAGCTTAAGGGTCCCCAGGTCCGGGGCCAACGTCCTGACTTTC.

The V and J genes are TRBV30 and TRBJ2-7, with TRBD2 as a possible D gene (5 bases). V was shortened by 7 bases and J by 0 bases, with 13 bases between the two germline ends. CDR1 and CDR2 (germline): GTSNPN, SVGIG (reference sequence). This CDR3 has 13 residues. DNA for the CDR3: TGTGCCTTTCTCCCGGAGGCCTCCTACGAGCAGTACTTC. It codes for CAFLPEASYEQYF.

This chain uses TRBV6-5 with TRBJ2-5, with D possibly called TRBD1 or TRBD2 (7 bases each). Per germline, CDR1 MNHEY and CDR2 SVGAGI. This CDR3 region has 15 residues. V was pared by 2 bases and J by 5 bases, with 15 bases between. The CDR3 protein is CASSYTPGGVETQYF. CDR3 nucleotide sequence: TGTGCCAGCAGTTACACCCCAGGGGGGGTGGAGACCCAGTACTTC.

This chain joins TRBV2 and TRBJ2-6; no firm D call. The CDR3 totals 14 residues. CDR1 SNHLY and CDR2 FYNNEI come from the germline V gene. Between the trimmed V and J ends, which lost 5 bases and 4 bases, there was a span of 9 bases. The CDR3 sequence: CASSPTWGANVLTF. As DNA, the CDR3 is TGTGCCAGCAGTCCTACGTGGGGGGCCAACGTCCTGACTTTC.

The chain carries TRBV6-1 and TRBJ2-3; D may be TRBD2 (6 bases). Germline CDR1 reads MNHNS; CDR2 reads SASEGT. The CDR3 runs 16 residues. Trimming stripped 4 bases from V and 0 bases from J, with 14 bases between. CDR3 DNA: TGTGCCAGCAGTGCTCGTAGCGGCCCTAGCACAGATACGCAGTATTTT. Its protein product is CASSARSGPSTDTQYF.

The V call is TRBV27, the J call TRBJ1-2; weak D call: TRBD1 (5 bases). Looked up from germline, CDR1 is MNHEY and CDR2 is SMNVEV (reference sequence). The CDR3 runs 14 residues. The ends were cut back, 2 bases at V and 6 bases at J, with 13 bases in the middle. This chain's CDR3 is CASSLDRESHGYTF. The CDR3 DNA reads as TGTGCCAGCAGTTTAGACAGAGAAAGCCATGGCTACACCTTC.

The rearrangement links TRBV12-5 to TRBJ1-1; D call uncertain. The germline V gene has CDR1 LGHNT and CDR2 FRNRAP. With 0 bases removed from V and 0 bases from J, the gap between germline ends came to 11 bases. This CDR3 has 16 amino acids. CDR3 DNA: TGTGCTAGTGGTTTGGTACCGGGAGCCATGAACACTGAAGCTTTCTTT. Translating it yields CASGLVPGAMNTEAFF.

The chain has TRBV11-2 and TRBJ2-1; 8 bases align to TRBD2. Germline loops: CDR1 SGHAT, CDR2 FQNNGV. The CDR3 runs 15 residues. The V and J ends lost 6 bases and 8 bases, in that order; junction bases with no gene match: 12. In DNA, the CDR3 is TGTGCCAGCAGTTCGAGCGGGAGTGTCGGTGATGAGCAGTTCTTC. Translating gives CASSSSGSVGDEQFF.

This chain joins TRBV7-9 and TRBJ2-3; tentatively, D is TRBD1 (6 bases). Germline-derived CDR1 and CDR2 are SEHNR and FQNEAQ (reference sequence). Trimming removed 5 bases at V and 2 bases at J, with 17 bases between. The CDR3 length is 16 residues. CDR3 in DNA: TGTGCCAGCAGCCATCAAATTGCAGGGGACACAGATACGCAGTATTTT. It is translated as CASSHQIAGDTDTQYF. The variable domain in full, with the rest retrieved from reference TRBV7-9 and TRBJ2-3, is DTGVSQNPRHKITKRGQNVTFRCDPISEHNRLYWYRQTLGQGPEFLTYFQNEAQLEKSRLLSDRFSAERPKGSFSTLEIQRTEQGDSAMYLCASSHQIAGDTDTQYFGPGTRLTVL.

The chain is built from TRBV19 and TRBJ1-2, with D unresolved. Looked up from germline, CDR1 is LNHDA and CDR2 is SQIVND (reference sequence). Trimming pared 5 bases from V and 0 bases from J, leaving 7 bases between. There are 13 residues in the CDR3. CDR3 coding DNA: TGTGCCAGTAGTCCCGGACCTAACTATGGCTACACCTTC. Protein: CASSPGPNYGYTF.